The sample holds a few counts of the clone carrying this T cell receptor (beta chain). No antigen is known for it. This record comes from a study of T cell responses to AZD1222 COVID-19 vaccine. Trimming took 7 bases from V and 7 from J; bases not matched to a gene: 5. This CDR3 is 13 amino acids long. Profiled with immunoSEQ multiplex PCR; TCRdb holds only in-frame clones, not every one. The sample yields some 180,000 clones, roughly 94% seen once. Study-wide results and caveats: Seropositivity was recorded at baseline in only a handful of AZD1222 recipients. A reported finding is that nearly half of spike-specific TCRs target unmutated variant regions. Spike-specific TCR breadth and depth were elevated following two AZD1222 doses.

The sequence derives from an adult who received the AZD1222 COVID-19 vaccine. The chain recombines TRBV12-3 or TRBV12-4 with TRBJ1-4, with 8 bases matching TRBD1. Sequencing was performed on peripheral blood, taken 28 days after the second AZD1222 dose. CDR3 nucleotide sequence: TGTGCCAGCACCCGACAGGGGAGTGAAAAACTGTTTTTT. This codes for CASTRQGSEKLFF.